This T cell receptor (beta chain) was profiled in a study of shared clonotypes between healthy human individuals. With 1 base removed from V and 3 bases from J, the gap between germline ends came to 16 bases. Germline loops: CDR1 SGHTA, CDR2 FQGNSA. CDR3 length: 16 amino acids. Libraries were prepared by immunoSEQ multiplex PCR; TCRdb keeps only in-frame clonotypes and omits some of them. The sample carries more than 900,000 clones, 70% to 80% recorded once. This chain links TRBV7-2 with TRBJ2-7; tentative D call: TRBD1 (6 bases). The material sequenced was memory CD4+ T cells from PBMCs. Specified subset: CD45RA-negative fraction. The source is a man younger than 35 in good health. Some clones in this sample may be carry-over from other donors' samples. CDR3 amino acids: CASSLEWGQGRYEQYF. CDR3 sequence (DNA): TGTGCCAGCAGCTTAGAATGGGGGCAGGGCCGCTACGAGCAGTACTTC. Looking up the rest from reference TRBV7-2 and TRBJ2-7 gives the full variable domain: GAGVSQSPSNKVTEKGKDVELRCDPISGHTALYWYRQSLGQGLEFLIYFQGNSAPDKSGLPSDRFSAERTGGSVSTLTIQRTQQEDSAVYLCASSLEWGQGRYEQYFGPGTRLTVT.